This T cell receptor beta chain is drawn from a study of PD-1 blockade in mismatch repair-deficient tumors. Study-wide results and caveats: Rapid post-treatment expansion, then contraction, generally preceding radiologic response, marked tumor-resident clones.

Sequencing was performed with immunoSEQ multiplex PCR; in TCRdb, only in-frame clones are kept and a portion is missing. The sample carries roughly 80,000 clones, roughly 80% recorded once. As concerns this clone: Its cognate antigen is unknown.

From germline, CDR1 is LNHNV and CDR2 YYDKDF (reference sequence). V was pared by 5 bases and J by 2 bases, with 6 bases of the junction left unmatched. There are 14 residues in the CDR3. The genes are TRBV15 and TRBJ2-7, with TRBD1 matching 7 bases. The sample here was peripheral blood, taken 12 weeks after starting pembrolizumab. This sequence originates from an adult with mismatch repair-deficient cancer. DNA for the CDR3: TGTGCCACCAGCGGGGGACAGTTTCCCTACGAGCAGTACTTC. Translated, it gives CATSGGQFPYEQYF.